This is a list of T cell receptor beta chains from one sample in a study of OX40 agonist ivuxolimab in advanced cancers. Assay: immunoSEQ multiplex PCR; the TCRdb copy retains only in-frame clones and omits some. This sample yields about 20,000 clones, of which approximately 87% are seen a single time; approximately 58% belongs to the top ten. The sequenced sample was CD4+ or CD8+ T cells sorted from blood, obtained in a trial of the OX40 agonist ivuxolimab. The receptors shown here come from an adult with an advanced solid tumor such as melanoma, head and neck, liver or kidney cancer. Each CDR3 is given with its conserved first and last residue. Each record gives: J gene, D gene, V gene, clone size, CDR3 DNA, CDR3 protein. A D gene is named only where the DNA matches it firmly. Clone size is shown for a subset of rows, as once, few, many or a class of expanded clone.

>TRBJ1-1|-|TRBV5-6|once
TGTGCCAGCAGTCCGGACTTCTTGGGGACTGAAGCTTTCTTT
CASSPDFLGTEAFF
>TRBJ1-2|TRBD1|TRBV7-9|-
TGTGCCAGCAGCGTTACAGGGGATGGCTACACCTTC
CASSVTGDGYTF
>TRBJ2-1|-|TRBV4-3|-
TGCGCCAGCAGCCAGATGTTATCCAATGAGCAGTTCTTC
CASSQMLSNEQFF
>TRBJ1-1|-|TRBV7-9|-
TGTGCCAGCACTGCGGTAATGAACACTGAAGCTTTCTTT
CASTAVMNTEAFF
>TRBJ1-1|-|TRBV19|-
TGTGCCAGTAGTATAGGACGGGGGAACACTGAAGCTTTCTTT
CASSIGRGNTEAFF
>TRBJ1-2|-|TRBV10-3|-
TGTGCCATCAGTGAAGACGTGGGACGTGGCTACACCTTC
CAISEDVGRGYTF
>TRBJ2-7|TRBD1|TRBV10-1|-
TGCGCCAGCAGCGCTGCCGGGACAGGGGGCAGCGAGCAGTACTTC
CASSAAGTGGSEQYF
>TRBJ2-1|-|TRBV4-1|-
TGCGCCAGCAGCCGGACGGAGTCTTACAATGAGCAGTTCTTC
CASSRTESYNEQFF
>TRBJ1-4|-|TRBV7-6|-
TGTGCCAGCAGCTCGAGGTTGGATGAAAAACTGTTTTTT
CASSSRLDEKLFF
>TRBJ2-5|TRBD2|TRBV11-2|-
TGTGCCAGCAGCTTAGGTCTAGCGGGACAAGAGACCCAGTACTTC
CASSLGLAGQETQYF
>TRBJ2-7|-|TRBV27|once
TGTGCCAGCAGTTTAAGTCAGGGCTTCTACGAGCAGTACTTC
CASSLSQGFYEQYF
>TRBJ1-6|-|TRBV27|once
TGTGCCAGCAGCCGGGCGAATTCACCCCTCCACTTT
CASSRANSPLHF
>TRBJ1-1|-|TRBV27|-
TGTGCCAGCAGTTTATTATCGGGGGGCCTCACTGAAGCTTTCTTT
CASSLLSGGLTEAFF
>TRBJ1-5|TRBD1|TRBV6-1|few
TGTGCCAGCACCCCCGACAGGGTCAATCAGCCCCAGCATTTT
CASTPDRVNQPQHF
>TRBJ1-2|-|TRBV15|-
TGTGCCACCAGCATCAGGGGCCCTATCGACTATGGCTACACCTTC
CATSIRGPIDYGYTF
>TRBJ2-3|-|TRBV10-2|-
TGCGCCAGCATTCCCCTGGGGGGCACAGATACGCAGTATTTT
CASIPLGGTDTQYF
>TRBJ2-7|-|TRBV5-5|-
TGTGCCAGCAGCTTCTTCCGGGACACGCGATACGAGCAGTACTTC
CASSFFRDTRYEQYF
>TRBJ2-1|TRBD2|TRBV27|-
TGTGCCAGCAGCCCCCTTCTAGCGGGAGGCGGCAATGAGCAGTTCTTC
CASSPLLAGGGNEQFF
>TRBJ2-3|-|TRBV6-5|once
TGTGCCAGCAGAGGGAGTGCAGATACGCAGTATTTT
CASRGSADTQYF
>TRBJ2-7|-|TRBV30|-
TGTGCCGGATCACCCGGGACCGGGGCCTACGAGCAGTACTTC
CAGSPGTGAYEQYF
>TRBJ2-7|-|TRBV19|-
TGTGCCAGTAGCCCGGGAAGGTCCTTTGGCGAGCAGTACTTC
CASSPGRSFGEQYF
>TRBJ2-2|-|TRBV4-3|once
TGCGCCAGCAGCCAGGGAGCGAACACCGGGGAGCTGTTTTTT
CASSQGANTGELFF
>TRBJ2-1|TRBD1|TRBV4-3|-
TGCGCCAGCAGCCCCGGACAGGGCGCCTCCTACAATGAGCAGTTCTTC
CASSPGQGASYNEQFF
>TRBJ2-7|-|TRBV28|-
TGTGCCAGCAGTGGTATCTACGAGCAGTACTTC
CASSGIYEQYF
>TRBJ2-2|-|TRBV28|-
TGTGCCAGCAGTTTATCCCAGGGGGGGTCCGGGGAGCTGTTTTTT
CASSLSQGGSGELFF
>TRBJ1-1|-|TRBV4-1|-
TGCGCCAGCAGCCAGGCCCGGGGGCCGAACACTGAAGCTTTCTTT
CASSQARGPNTEAFF
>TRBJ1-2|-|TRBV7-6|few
TGTGCCAGCAGCTTGGGGACGACACCCTCTAACTATGGCTACACCTTC
CASSLGTTPSNYGYTF
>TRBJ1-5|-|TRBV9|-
TGTGCCAGCAGCGTAGAGGGGTCAGGGAGTCAGCCCCAGCATTTT
CASSVEGSGSQPQHF
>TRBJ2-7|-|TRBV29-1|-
TGCAGCGTGGGAGCCGGTCCGGTCTACGAGCAGTACTTC
CSVGAGPVYEQYF
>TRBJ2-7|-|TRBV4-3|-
TGCGCCAGCAGCAACCGGGACGGAGGGATTGACGAGCAGTACTTC
CASSNRDGGIDEQYF
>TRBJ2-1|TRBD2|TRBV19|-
TGTGCCAGTAGTATCATGACTAGCGGGAGGAATGAGCAGTTCTTC
CASSIMTSGRNEQFF
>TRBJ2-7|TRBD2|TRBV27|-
TGTGCCAGCAGTCTCGCGGGGGGGGGTTCCTACGAGCAGTACTTC
CASSLAGGGSYEQYF
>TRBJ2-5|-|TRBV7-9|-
TGTGCCAGCAGCTTACCGGGGGCAGAGACCCAGTACTTC
CASSLPGAETQYF